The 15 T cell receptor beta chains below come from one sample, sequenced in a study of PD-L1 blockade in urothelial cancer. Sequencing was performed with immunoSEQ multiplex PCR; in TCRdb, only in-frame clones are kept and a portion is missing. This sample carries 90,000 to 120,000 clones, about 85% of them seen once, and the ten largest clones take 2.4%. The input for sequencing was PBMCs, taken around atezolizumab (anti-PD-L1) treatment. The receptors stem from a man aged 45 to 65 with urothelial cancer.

The CDR3, as DNA: TGTGCCAGCAGCTTAACAGGGTTTGAGCAGTTCTTC. Translated, it gives CASSLTGFEQFF. This chain connects TRBV11-3 to TRBJ2-1; possibly TRBD1 for D (6 bases). V was pared by 2 bases and J by 9 bases, with 8 bases between. Per germline, CDR1 SGHNT and CDR2 YENEEA. The CDR3 is 12 amino acids.

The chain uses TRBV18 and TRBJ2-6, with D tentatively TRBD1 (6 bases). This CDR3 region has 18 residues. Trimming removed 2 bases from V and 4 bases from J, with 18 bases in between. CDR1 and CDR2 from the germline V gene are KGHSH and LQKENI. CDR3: CASSPYTGSSFGANVLTF. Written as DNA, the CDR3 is TGTGCCAGCTCACCATATACAGGGTCTTCGTTCGGGGCCAACGTCCTGACTTTC. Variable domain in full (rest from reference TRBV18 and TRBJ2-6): NAGVMQNPRHLVRRRGQEARLRCSPMKGHSHVYWYRQLPEEGLKFMVYLQKENIIDESGMPKERFSAEFPKEGPSILRIQQVVRGDSAAYFCASSPYTGSSFGANVLTFGAGSRLTVL.

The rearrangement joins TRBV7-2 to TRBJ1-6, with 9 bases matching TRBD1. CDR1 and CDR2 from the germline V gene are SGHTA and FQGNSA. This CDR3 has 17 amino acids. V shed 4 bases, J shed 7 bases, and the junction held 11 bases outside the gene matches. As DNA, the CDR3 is TGTGCCAGCAGCTCCGCCCAACAGGGGGCGCGCAATTCACCCCTCCACTTT. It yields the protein CASSSAQQGARNSPLHF.

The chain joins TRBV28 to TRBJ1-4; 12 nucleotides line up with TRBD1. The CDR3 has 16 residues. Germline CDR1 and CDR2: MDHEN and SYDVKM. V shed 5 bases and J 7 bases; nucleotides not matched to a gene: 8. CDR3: CASSRRDRGHGEKLFF. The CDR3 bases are TGTGCCAGCAGTCGCCGGGACAGGGGGCATGGTGAAAAACTGTTTTTT.

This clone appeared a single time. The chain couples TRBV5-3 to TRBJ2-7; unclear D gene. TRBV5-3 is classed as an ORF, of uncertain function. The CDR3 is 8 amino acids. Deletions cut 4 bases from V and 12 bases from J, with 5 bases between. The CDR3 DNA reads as TGTGCCAGAAGCGCGATGTACTTC. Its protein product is CARSAMYF.

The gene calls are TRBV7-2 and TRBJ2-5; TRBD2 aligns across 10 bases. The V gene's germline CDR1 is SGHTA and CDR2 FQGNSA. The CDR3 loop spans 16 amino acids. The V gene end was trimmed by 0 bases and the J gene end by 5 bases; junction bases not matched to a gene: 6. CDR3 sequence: CASSLALAGAEETQYF. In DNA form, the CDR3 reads TGTGCCAGCAGCTTAGCCCTAGCGGGAGCGGAGGAGACCCAGTACTTC.

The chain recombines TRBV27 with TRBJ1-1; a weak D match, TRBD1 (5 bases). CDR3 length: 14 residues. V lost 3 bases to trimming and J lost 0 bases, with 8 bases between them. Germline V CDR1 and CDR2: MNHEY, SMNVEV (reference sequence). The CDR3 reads CASSFGALNTEAFF. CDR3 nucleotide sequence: TGTGCCAGCAGTTTTGGGGCGCTGAACACTGAAGCTTTCTTT.

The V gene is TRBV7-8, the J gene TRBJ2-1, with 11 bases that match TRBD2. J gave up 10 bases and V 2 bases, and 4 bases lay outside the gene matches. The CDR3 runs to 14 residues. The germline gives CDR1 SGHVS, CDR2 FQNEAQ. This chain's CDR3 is CASSLYPSGREQFF. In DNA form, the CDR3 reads TGTGCCAGCAGCTTATATCCTAGCGGGAGGGAGCAGTTCTTC.

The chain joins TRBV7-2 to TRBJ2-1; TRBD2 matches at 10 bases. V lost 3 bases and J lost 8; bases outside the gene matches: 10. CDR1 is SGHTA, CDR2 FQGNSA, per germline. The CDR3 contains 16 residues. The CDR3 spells CASSFASGRGRHEQFF. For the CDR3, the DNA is TGTGCCAGCAGCTTTGCTAGCGGGAGAGGAAGGCATGAGCAGTTCTTC. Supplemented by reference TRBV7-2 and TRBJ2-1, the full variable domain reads GAGVSQSPSNKVTEKGKDVELRCDPISGHTALYWYRQSLGQGLEFLIYFQGNSAPDKSGLPSDRFSAERTGGSVSTLTIQRTQQEDSAVYLCASSFASGRGRHEQFFGPGTRLTVL.

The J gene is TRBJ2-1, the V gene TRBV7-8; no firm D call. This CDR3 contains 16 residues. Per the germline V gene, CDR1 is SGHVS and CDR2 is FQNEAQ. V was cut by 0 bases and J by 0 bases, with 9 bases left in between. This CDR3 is CASSLATRSSYNEQFF. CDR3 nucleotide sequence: TGTGCCAGCAGCTTAGCAACGCGGAGCTCCTACAATGAGCAGTTCTTC. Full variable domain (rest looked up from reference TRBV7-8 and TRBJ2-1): GAGVSQSPRYKVAKRGQDVALRCDPISGHVSLFWYQQALGQGPEFLTYFQNEAQLDKSGLPSDRFFAERPEGSVSTLKIQRTQQEDSAVYLCASSLATRSSYNEQFFGPGTRLTVL.

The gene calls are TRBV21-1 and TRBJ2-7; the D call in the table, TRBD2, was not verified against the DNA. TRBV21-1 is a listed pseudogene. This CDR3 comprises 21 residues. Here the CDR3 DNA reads TGTGCCAGCAGCTTTCCCCAACCGGAGCGGACTAGCGACCAGAGGGGTTACGAGCAGTACTTC. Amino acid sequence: CASSFPQPERTSDQRGYEQYF.

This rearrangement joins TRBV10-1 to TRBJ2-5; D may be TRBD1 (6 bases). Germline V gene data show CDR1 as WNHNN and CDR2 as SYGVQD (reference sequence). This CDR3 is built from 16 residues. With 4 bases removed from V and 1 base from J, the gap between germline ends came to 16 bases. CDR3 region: CASSVGGTGAQETQYF. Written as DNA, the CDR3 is TGCGCCAGCAGTGTTGGGGGCACTGGCGCCCAAGAGACCCAGTACTTC.

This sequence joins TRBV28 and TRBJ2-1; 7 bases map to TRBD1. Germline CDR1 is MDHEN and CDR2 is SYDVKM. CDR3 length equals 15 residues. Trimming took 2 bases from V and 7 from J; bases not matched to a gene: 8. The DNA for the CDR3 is TGTGCCAGCAGTTTACCGACTGACAGGGTAAATGAGCAGTTCTTC. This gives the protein CASSLPTDRVNEQFF.

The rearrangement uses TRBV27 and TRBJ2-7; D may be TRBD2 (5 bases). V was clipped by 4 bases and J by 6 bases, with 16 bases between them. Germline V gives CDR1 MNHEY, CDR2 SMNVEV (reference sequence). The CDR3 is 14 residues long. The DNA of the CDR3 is TGTGCCAGCAGTTCCGGACTGTTCTGGGGCGAGCAGTACTTC. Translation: CASSSGLFWGEQYF.

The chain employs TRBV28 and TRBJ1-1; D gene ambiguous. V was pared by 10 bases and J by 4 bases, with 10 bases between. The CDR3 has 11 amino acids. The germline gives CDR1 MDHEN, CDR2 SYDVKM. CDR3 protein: CAITHRTEAFF. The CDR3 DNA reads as TGTGCCATAACACACCGCACTGAAGCTTTCTTT.